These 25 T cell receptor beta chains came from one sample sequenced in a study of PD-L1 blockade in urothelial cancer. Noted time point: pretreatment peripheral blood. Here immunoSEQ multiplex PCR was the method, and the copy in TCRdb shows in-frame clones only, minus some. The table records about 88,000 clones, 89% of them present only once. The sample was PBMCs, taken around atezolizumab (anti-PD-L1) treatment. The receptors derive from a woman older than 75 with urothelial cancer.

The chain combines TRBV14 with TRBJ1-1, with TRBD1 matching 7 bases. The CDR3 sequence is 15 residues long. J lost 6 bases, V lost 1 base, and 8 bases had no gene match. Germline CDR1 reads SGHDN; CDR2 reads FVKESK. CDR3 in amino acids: CASSQVTGYRPEAFF. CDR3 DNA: TGTGCCAGCAGCCAAGTGACAGGGTATCGGCCTGAAGCTTTCTTT.

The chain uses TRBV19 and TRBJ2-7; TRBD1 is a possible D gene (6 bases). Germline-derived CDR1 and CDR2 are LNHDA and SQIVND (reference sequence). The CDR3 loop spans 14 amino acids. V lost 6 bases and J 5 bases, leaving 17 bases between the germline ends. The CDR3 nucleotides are TGTGCCAGTAGCGACACAGGGTGGACCAACGAGCAGTACTTC. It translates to CASSDTGWTNEQYF.

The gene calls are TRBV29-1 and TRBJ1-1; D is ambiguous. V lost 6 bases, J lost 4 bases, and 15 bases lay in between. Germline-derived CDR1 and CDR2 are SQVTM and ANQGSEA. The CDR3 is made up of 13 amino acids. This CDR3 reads CSVPGGLGTEAFF. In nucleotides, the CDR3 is TGCAGCGTCCCGGGAGGGTTGGGCACTGAAGCTTTCTTT.

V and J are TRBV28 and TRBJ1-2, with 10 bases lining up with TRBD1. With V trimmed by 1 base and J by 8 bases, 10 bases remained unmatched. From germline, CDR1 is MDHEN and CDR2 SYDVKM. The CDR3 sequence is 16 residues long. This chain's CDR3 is CASSLFSGQGVRGYTF. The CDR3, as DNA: TGTGCCAGCAGTTTATTCTCCGGACAGGGGGTAAGGGGCTACACCTTC.

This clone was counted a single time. DNA of the CDR3: TGTGCCAGCAGCTTAGGGGGGGGACTAGCGGGAGTAGGTAATGAGCAGTTCTTC. It specifies CASSLGGGLAGVGNEQFF. The chain combines TRBV7-9 with TRBJ2-1, with 14 nucleotides matching TRBD2. Trimming removed 1 base from V and 7 bases from J; junction bases left unmatched: 9. This CDR3 is 18 amino acids long. CDR1 and CDR2 from the germline V gene are SEHNR and FQNEAQ (reference sequence).

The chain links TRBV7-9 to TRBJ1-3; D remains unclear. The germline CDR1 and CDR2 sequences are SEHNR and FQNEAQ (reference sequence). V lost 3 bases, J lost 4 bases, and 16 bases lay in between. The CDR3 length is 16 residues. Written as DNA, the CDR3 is TGTGCCAGCAGCTTCTCAGCGGGGATGTCCGGAAACACCATATATTTT. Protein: CASSFSAGMSGNTIYF.

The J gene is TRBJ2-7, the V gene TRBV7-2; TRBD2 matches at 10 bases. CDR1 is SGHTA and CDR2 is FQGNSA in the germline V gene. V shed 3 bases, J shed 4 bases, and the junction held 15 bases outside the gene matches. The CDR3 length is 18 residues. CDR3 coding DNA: TGTGCCAGCAGCTTGGCGGGTGTGGCTAGCGGGAGTGGGTACGAGCAGTACTTC. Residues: CASSLAGVASGSGYEQYF.

In DNA, the CDR3 is TGCGCCAGCAGCTTGGCCGGTCTAGCGGTGGCCAATGAGCAGTTCTTC. It encodes CASSLAGLAVANEQFF. The V gene is TRBV5-1, the J gene TRBJ2-1; 7 positions agree with TRBD2. The germline CDR1 and CDR2 sequences are SGHRS and YFSETQ. The ends lost 0 bases at V and 6 bases at J; junction bases unmatched: 9. The length of the CDR3 is 16 residues.

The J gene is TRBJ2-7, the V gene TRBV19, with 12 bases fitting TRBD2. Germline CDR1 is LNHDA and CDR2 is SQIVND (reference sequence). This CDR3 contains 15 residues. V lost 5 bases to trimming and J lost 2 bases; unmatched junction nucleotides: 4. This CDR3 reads CASSPRLAGAYEQYF. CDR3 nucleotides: TGTGCCAGTAGTCCCAGACTAGCGGGAGCCTACGAGCAGTACTTC.

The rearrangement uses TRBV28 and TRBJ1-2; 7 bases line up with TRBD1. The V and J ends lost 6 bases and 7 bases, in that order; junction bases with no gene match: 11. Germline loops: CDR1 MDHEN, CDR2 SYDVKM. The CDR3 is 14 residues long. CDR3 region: CASRGPGTETGYTF. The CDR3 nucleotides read TGTGCCAGCAGGGGCCCCGGGACAGAAACTGGCTACACCTTC.

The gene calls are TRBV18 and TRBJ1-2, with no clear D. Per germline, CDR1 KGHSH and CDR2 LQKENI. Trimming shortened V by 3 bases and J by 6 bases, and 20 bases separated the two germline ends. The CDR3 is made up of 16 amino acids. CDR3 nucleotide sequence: TGTGCCAGCTCACCCCGTCCCTTGGGAAGGGAGGATGGCTACACCTTC. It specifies CASSPRPLGREDGYTF.

In DNA, the CDR3 is TGTGCCAGCAGCTTATCCAAAAAAGAGACCCAGTACTTC. Its translation is CASSLSKKETQYF. The J gene is TRBJ2-5, the V gene TRBV11-3; unclear D gene. Germline loops: CDR1 SGHNT, CDR2 YENEEA. The CDR3 consists of 13 residues. Trimming removed 2 bases from V and 3 bases from J, with 7 bases in between.

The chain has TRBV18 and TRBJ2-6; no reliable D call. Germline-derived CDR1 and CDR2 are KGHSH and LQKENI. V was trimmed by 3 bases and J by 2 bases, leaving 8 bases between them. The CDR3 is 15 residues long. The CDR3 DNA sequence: TGTGCCAGCTCACCCGCGGCGGCTGGGGCCAACGTCCTGACTTTC. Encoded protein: CASSPAAAGANVLTF.

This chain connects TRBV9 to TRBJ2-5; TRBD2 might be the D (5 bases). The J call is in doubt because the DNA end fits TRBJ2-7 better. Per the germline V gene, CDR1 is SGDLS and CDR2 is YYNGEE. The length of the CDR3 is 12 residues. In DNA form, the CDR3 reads TGTGCCAGCAGCGTAGAGGCGGGCGAGCAGTACTTC. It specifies CASSVEAGEQYF.

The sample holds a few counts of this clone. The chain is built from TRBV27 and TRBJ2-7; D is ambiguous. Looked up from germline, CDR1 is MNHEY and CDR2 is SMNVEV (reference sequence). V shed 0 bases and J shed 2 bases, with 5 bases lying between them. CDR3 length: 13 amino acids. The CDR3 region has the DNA TGTGCCAGCAGTTTATCGCAGGCCTACGAGCAGTACTTC. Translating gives CASSLSQAYEQYF.

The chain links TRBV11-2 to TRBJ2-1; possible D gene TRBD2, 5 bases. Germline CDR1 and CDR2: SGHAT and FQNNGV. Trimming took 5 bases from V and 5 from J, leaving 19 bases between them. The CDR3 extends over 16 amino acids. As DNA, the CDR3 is TGTGCCAGCAGCCTCAAGACGGCCTCGCGGGACAATGAGCAGTTCTTC. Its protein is CASSLKTASRDNEQFF.

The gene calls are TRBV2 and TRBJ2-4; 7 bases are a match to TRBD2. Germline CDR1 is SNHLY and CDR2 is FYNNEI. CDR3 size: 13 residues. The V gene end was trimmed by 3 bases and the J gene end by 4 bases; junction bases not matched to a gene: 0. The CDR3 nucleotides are TGTGCCAGCAGTGAGCGGGAGAAAAACATTCAGTACTTC. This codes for CASSEREKNIQYF.

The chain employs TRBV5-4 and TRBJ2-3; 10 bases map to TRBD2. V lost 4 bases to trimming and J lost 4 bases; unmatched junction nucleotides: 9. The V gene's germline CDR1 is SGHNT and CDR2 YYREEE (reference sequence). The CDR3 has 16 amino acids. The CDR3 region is CASSRKASGSADTQYF. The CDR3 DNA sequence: TGTGCCAGCAGCCGCAAAGCTAGCGGGAGCGCAGATACGCAGTATTTT. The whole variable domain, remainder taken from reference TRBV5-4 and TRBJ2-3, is ETGVTQSPTHLIKTRGQQVTLRCSSQSGHNTVSWYQQALGQGPQFIFQYYREEENGRGNFPPRFSGLQFPNYSSELNVNALELDDSALYLCASSRKASGSADTQYFGPGTRLTVL.

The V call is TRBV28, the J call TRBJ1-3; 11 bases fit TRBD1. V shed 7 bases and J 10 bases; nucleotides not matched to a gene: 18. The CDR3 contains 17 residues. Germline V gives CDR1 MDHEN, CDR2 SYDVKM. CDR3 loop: CASTPIGQGAGAGTIYF. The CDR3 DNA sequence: TGTGCCAGCACTCCAATAGGACAGGGGGCCGGCGCGGGTACCATATATTTT. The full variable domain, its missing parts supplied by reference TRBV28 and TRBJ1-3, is DVKVTQSSRYLVKRTGEKVFLECVQDMDHENMFWYRQDPGLGLRLIYFSYDVKMKEKGDIPEGYSVSREKKERFSLILESASTNQTSMYLCASTPIGQGAGAGTIYFGEGSWLTVV.

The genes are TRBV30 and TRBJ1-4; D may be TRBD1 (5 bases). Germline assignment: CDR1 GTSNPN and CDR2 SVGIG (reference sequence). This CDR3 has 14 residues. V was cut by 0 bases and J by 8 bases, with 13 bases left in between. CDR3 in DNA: TGTGCCTGGAGTGTACGGGGGATTGGGGAAAAACTGTTTTTT. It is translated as CAWSVRGIGEKLFF.

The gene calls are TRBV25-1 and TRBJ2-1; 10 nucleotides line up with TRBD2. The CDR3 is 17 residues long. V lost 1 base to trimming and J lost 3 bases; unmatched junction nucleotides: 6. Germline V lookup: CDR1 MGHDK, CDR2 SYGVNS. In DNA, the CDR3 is TGTGCCAGCAGTGAATCTATCAAGCGGGAGGGCTACAATGAGCAGTTCTTC. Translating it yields CASSESIKREGYNEQFF.

The CDR3 DNA reads TGTGCCAGCAGTCTCAGGGGGGCCCATCAGCCCCAGCATTTT. Its translation is CASSLRGAHQPQHF. The chain has TRBV27 and TRBJ1-5; 7 positions match TRBD1. This CDR3 contains 14 residues. V lost 5 bases, J lost 5 bases, and 6 bases stayed unmatched. From germline, CDR1 is MNHEY and CDR2 SMNVEV (reference sequence).

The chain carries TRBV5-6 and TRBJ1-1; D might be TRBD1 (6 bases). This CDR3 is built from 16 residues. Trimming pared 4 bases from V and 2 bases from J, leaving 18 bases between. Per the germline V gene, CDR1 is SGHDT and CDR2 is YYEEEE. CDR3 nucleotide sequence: TGTGCCAGCAGCCCGAACCTTGACAGGTTCAACACTGAAGCTTTCTTT. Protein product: CASSPNLDRFNTEAFF.

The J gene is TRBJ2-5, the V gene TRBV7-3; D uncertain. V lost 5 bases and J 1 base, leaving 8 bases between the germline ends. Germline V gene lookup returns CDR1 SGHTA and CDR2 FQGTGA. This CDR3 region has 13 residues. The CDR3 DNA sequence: TGTGCCAGCAGCCAAGAGGTCCAAGAGACCCAGTACTTC. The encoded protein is CASSQEVQETQYF.

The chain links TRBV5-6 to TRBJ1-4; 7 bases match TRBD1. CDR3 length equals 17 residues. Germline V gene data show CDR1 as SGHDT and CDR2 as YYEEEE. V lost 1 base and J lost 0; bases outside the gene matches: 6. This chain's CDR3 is CASSLRDSLSTNEKLFF. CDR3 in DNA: TGTGCCAGCAGCTTGAGGGACAGCTTATCAACTAATGAAAAACTGTTTTTT.